This TCR beta chain was sequenced during a study of cytomegalovirus exposure and HLA in healthy donors. Trimming shortened V by 0 bases and J by 4 bases, and 10 bases separated the two germline ends. Germline V lookup: CDR1 SGHRS, CDR2 YFSETQ. The CDR3 is 15 amino acids. The primer mix had 60 Vbeta and 13 Jbeta primers. Data came from immunoSEQ multiplex PCR; TCRdb stores just in-frame clones and leaves some out. The sample records 150,000 to 200,000 clones, under 70% being singletons. As for this clone: Its target is not known.

Regarding the study as a whole: Evidence from a later analysis indicated that most CMV-associated TCR beta chains looked HLA-restricted.

The sequencing input was PBMCs. The receptor was isolated from a man in his thirties or forties in good health and CMV-seropositive. The gene calls are TRBV5-1 and TRBJ1-4; D might be TRBD1 (6 bases). CDR3 sequence: CASSLGQVDNEKLFF. CDR3 in DNA: TGCGCCAGCAGCTTGGGACAGGTCGATAATGAAAAACTGTTTTTT.